This T cell receptor (beta chain) was captured by sequencing in a study of vaccination and CD4 T cells after COVID-19. Study-wide background: A median of approximately 96 days (range 35 to 161) separated diagnosis from post-COVID sampling. The control cultures got either a CEFX pool, an HIV-1 Nef pool, or no peptide at all.

An Oncomine TCR Beta short-read assay was used to sequence the DNA from cultured CD4+ T cells. After culture, CD4+ T cells served as the source for genomic DNA extraction. Via MiXCR, TCRdb re-called the PCR reads, giving one row per CDR3 protein. This sample has about 16,000 distinct CDR3 sequences, with around 52% found just once. This CDR3 has 15 residues. Between the trimmed V and J ends, which lost 2 bases and 3 bases, there was a span of 13 bases. The V gene's germline CDR1 is SGHVS and CDR2 FQNEAQ. Indicated treatment: approximately 9-day PBMC culture with coronavirus spike peptide pools or control peptides (ViraFEST assay). Of note for this clonotype: Its antigen is undetermined.

V is TRBV7-8 and J is TRBJ1-2, with a possible D match to TRBD1 (6 bases). Input material: CD4+ T cells from blood, cultured in vitro. The TCR sequence derives from a human donor who had recovered from COVID-19. This CDR3 is CASSLMAGDDYGYTF. The DNA of the CDR3 is TGTGCCAGCAGCTTAATGGCAGGGGATGACTATGGCTACACCTTC.